The T cell receptor beta chain described here comes from a study of OX40 agonist ivuxolimab in advanced cancers. The ends were cut back, 4 bases at V and 5 bases at J, with 14 bases in the middle. The germline CDR1 and CDR2 sequences are SQVTM and ANQGSEA. The length of the CDR3 is 13 residues. TCRdb's table, derived via immunoSEQ multiplex PCR, lists solely in-frame clones and lacks some. The table has 45,000 to 50,000 clones, 80% to 90% seen once. The TCR comes from an adult with an advanced solid tumor such as melanoma, head and neck, liver or kidney cancer. The chain recombines TRBV29-1 with TRBJ1-1, with D possibly matching TRBD1 (6 bases). The source was CD4+ or CD8+ T cells sorted from blood, collected in a trial of the OX40 agonist ivuxolimab. CDR3 residues: CSVAGHRGTEAFF. The CDR3 region has the DNA TGCAGCGTTGCGGGACATCGAGGGACTGAAGCTTTCTTT.